These 18 T cell receptor beta chains share one sample of origin, sequenced in a study of OX40 agonist ivuxolimab in advanced cancers. TCRdb's copy holds only in-frame clones and misses some; the assay was immunoSEQ multiplex PCR. This sample yields 40,000 to 60,000 clones, of which just over 85% are seen a single time; roughly 3.4% belongs to the top ten. Material: CD4+ or CD8+ T cells sorted from blood, obtained in a trial of the OX40 agonist ivuxolimab. The receptor set was obtained from an adult with an advanced solid tumor such as melanoma, head and neck, liver or kidney cancer.

This clone was detected only once. The chain uses TRBV28 and TRBJ1-1; D is undetermined. Germline CDR1 reads MDHEN; CDR2 reads SYDVKM. Trimming pared 1 base from V and 5 bases from J, leaving 20 bases between. The CDR3 spans 17 residues. The CDR3 sequence: CASSLSNWAHRQTEAFF. CDR3 coding DNA: TGTGCCAGCAGTTTATCGAATTGGGCTCATCGTCAAACTGAAGCTTTCTTT.

The chain is built from TRBV7-8 and TRBJ2-7; 7 bases map to TRBD1. With 4 bases clipped from V and 2 bases from J, the junction kept 8 bases outside the gene matches. The germline V gene encodes CDR1 SGHVS and CDR2 FQNEAQ. This CDR3 comprises 15 residues. The DNA of the CDR3 is TGTGCCAGCAGCTCTGGACAGGTGAGAACCTACGAGCAGTACTTC. Translated, it gives CASSSGQVRTYEQYF.

This clone was recorded only once. This chain links TRBV18 with TRBJ2-7; TRBD1 is a possible D gene (5 bases). V lost 6 bases and J 3 bases, leaving 15 bases between the germline ends. This CDR3 contains 14 residues. Germline V gene data show CDR1 as KGHSH and CDR2 as LQKENI. In nucleotides, the CDR3 is TGTGCCAGCTCCTCGGACATAGAGCTCTACGAGCAGTACTTC. This codes for CASSSDIELYEQYF.

The chain employs TRBV19 and TRBJ2-2; possible D gene TRBD1, 6 bases. Trimming removed 2 bases at V and 4 bases at J, with 14 bases between. Germline V CDR1 and CDR2: LNHDA, SQIVND (reference sequence). This CDR3 spans 16 amino acids. As DNA, the CDR3 is TGTGCCAGTAGTATATGGCAGGGGATGGGCACCGGGGAGCTGTTTTTT. Its protein product is CASSIWQGMGTGELFF.

J is TRBJ2-1 and V is TRBV5-4, with D possibly matching TRBD2 (5 bases). The CDR3 has 11 residues. In germline, CDR1 is SGHNT, CDR2 YYREEE (reference sequence). V was shortened by 2 bases and J by 10 bases, with 7 bases between the two germline ends. The CDR3 DNA reads as TGTGCCAGCAGCTTAAGAGGGGAGCAGTTCTTC. This codes for CASSLRGEQFF. Together with reference TRBV5-4 and TRBJ2-1, the CDR3 gives the full variable domain: ETGVTQSPTHLIKTRGQQVTLRCSSQSGHNTVSWYQQALGQGPQFIFQYYREEENGRGNFPPRFSGLQFPNYSSELNVNALELDDSALYLCASSLRGEQFFGPGTRLTVL.

J is TRBJ2-7 and V is TRBV10-3; D is tentatively TRBD1 or TRBD2 (5 bases each). CDR3 length equals 15 residues. CDR1 is ENHRY, CDR2 SYGVKD, per germline. V lost 6 bases and J lost 1, with 16 bases in between. CDR3 DNA: TGTGCCATCAGGGGGGTAGACCCCGAGTCCTACGAGCAGTACTTC. It encodes CAIRGVDPESYEQYF.

This chain links TRBV6-6 with TRBJ1-5; possible D gene TRBD1, 5 bases. This CDR3 comprises 14 residues. Trimming took 5 bases from V and 5 from J, leaving 13 bases between them. The germline V gene encodes CDR1 MNHNY and CDR2 SVGAGI (reference sequence). CDR3 in amino acids: CASSTNTGDQPQHF. DNA of the CDR3: TGTGCCAGCAGTACCAACACAGGAGATCAGCCCCAGCATTTT.

V usage is TRBV18 and J usage is TRBJ1-2; 11 nucleotides match TRBD1. Germline V gives CDR1 KGHSH, CDR2 LQKENI. The CDR3 contains 14 residues. V shed 4 bases, J shed 4 bases, and the junction held 2 bases outside the gene matches. DNA for the CDR3: TGTGCCAGCTCACTTGGGACAGGGGGCTATGGCTACACCTTC. It yields the protein CASSLGTGGYGYTF.

This chain connects TRBV13 to TRBJ2-7; 10 bases fit TRBD1. Germline V gives CDR1 PRHDT, CDR2 FYEKMQ (reference sequence). The trim removed 5 bases at V and 8 bases at J, leaving 9 bases unmatched. The CDR3 runs 14 residues. CDR3: CASSDRDRGPKQYF. The DNA for the CDR3 is TGTGCCAGCAGCGACCGGGACAGGGGTCCCAAGCAGTACTTC.

The gene calls are TRBV4-1 and TRBJ2-3; D unresolved. V lost 1 base, J lost 5 bases, and 7 bases lay in between. The CDR3 totals 13 residues. Germline CDR1 MGHRA, CDR2 YSYEKL. CDR3 in amino acids: CASSQVVGDTQYF. The CDR3 nucleotides are TGCGCCAGCAGCCAAGTGGTGGGAGATACGCAGTATTTT.

The chain recombines TRBV2 with TRBJ2-5; D possibly corresponds to TRBD1 (6 bases). Germline assignment: CDR1 SNHLY and CDR2 FYNNEI. The CDR3 extends over 13 amino acids. V lost 6 bases, J lost 2 bases, and 10 bases lay in between. CDR3 sequence: CASRWGQQETQYF. The CDR3 DNA follows: TGTGCCAGCAGATGGGGACAACAAGAGACCCAGTACTTC.

The chain combines TRBV28 with TRBJ2-5; tentative D call: TRBD1 (7 bases). This CDR3 has 14 amino acids. Germline-derived CDR1 and CDR2 are MDHEN and SYDVKM. Between the trimmed V and J ends, which lost 7 bases and 2 bases, there was a span of 14 bases. The CDR3 sequence is CASTMEGAQETQYF. The CDR3 region has the DNA TGTGCCAGCACCATGGAGGGGGCTCAAGAGACCCAGTACTTC.

This clone has only one observation. The rearrangement uses TRBV4-1 and TRBJ1-2, with D maybe TRBD1 (6 bases). The CDR3 runs 15 residues. Germline CDR1 reads MGHRA; CDR2 reads YSYEKL. V lost 1 base, J lost 2 bases, and 11 bases lay in between. In DNA, the CDR3 is TGCGCCAGCAGCCAAGTCGGGGGCGAAAACTATGGCTACACCTTC. Amino acid sequence: CASSQVGGENYGYTF.

This clone appeared a single time. The chain couples TRBV28 to TRBJ1-2; tentative D call: TRBD1 (5 bases). CDR3 length equals 14 residues. The V end lost 5 bases, the J end lost 4 bases, and 14 bases lay between the germline ends. Germline values: CDR1 MDHEN, CDR2 SYDVKM. The CDR3 loop reads CASSGTTGFYGYTF. The CDR3, as DNA: TGTGCCAGCAGTGGGACCACGGGGTTCTATGGCTACACCTTC.

The J gene is TRBJ2-7, the V gene TRBV6-1, with a possible D match to TRBD1 (6 bases). Trimming left V 0 bases short and J 5 bases short, with 14 bases between. The CDR3 has 15 amino acids. The germline CDR1 and CDR2 sequences are MNHNS and SASEGT. The CDR3 nucleotides read TGTGCCAGCAGTGAAGCCGCCGGGACAACAGACGAGCAGTACTTC. Translating it yields CASSEAAGTTDEQYF.

V gene TRBV2 combines with J gene TRBJ1-3, with D hard to call. V lost 5 bases and J lost 5, with 10 bases in between. The length of the CDR3 is 13 residues. Germline V lookup: CDR1 SNHLY, CDR2 FYNNEI. CDR3: CASSSGRRNTIYF. As DNA, the CDR3 is TGTGCCAGCAGTTCCGGACGGAGAAACACCATATATTTT.

This chain connects TRBV27 to TRBJ2-5; 13 bases align to TRBD2. The germline CDR1 and CDR2 sequences are MNHEY and SMNVEV (reference sequence). J lost 0 bases, V lost 3 bases, and 4 bases had no gene match. This CDR3 comprises 17 residues. The CDR3 nucleotides are TGTGCCAGCAGTTTCTGGGGACTAGCGGGAAACCAAGAGACCCAGTACTTC. Translating it yields CASSFWGLAGNQETQYF.

The V and J genes are TRBV28 and TRBJ1-4; D unresolved. The CDR3 length is 15 residues. V was clipped by 5 bases and J by 5 bases, with 15 bases between them. Germline V gives CDR1 MDHEN, CDR2 SYDVKM. For the CDR3, the DNA is TGTGCCAGCAGTGGATCGCAGACGTGGAATGAAAAACTGTTTTTT. Protein sequence: CASSGSQTWNEKLFF.